Following are 28 T cell receptor beta chains from one sample sequenced in a study of chemoradiotherapy in HPV16-positive cancers. Profiled with immunoSEQ multiplex PCR; TCRdb holds only in-frame clones, not every one. The table includes some 17,000 clones, about two thirds detected once. The sequencing here drew on tumor tissue, taken from a patient who underwent chemoradiotherapy. The receptors stem from a human donor with HPV-associated anogenital cancer.

CDR3 loop: CASSAPNRDPRYF. The CDR3 DNA sequence: TGTGCCAGCAGCGCACCCAACAGGGACCCAAGGTACTTC. The chain links TRBV21-1 to TRBJ2-5; the D segment call TRBD1 is taken from the table without a DNA check. TRBV21-1 is assigned pseudogene status. CDR3 length equals 13 residues.

The chain links TRBV7-9 to TRBJ1-1; TRBD1 agrees at 7 bases. CDR1 is SEHNR, CDR2 FQNEAQ, per germline (reference sequence). The CDR3 runs 12 residues. The V gene end was trimmed by 10 bases and the J gene end by 7 bases; junction bases not matched to a gene: 9. CDR3 in amino acids: CAIDRVGGEAFF. CDR3 bases: TGTGCCATCGACAGGGTAGGAGGTGAAGCTTTCTTT.

This clone was observed a handful of times. A read error may account for a junction end that differs from germline. The chain is built from TRBV6-6 and TRBJ2-2, with D maybe TRBD2 (6 bases). Germline V gene lookup returns CDR1 MNHNY and CDR2 SVGAGI (reference sequence). CDR3 length: 11 amino acids. As DNA, the CDR3 is TGTGCCAGCAGTTCGGGGGACCCACTGGTTTTT. Its protein product is CASSSGDPLVF.

This clone appeared once. The chain uses TRBV11-3 and TRBJ1-5; a weak D match, TRBD1 (5 bases). The CDR3 totals 15 residues. Trimming left V 11 bases short and J 7 bases short, with 24 bases between. Germline-derived CDR1 and CDR2 are SGHNT and YENEEA. CDR3 DNA sequence: TGTGCCGGAGAAAGGAGGGGCTGGGTGTGCCAGCCCCAGCATTTT. It specifies CAGERRGWVCQPQHF.

The chain employs TRBV6-6 and TRBJ1-5; the D gene is possibly TRBD1 (5 bases). CDR3 size: 13 residues. V gave up 11 bases and J gave up 0 bases, with 11 bases separating them. Germline V lookup: CDR1 MNHNY, CDR2 SVGAGI (reference sequence). The CDR3 DNA reads TGTGCCGCGGGGGATTATAGCAATCAGCCCCAGCATTTT. This codes for CAAGDYSNQPQHF.

The V and J genes are TRBV11-2 and TRBJ2-5; D is unresolved. The germline V and J ends were trimmed by 5 bases and 2 bases, with 3 bases remaining between them. CDR1 and CDR2 (germline): SGHAT, FQNNGV. The CDR3 spans 11 residues. The CDR3 protein is CASSPQETQYF. The CDR3 region has the DNA TGTGCCAGCAGCCCTCAAGAGACCCAGTACTTC. The variable domain in full, with the rest retrieved from reference TRBV11-2 and TRBJ2-5, is EAGVAQSPRYKIIEKRQSVAFWCNPISGHATLYWYQQILGQGPKLLIQFQNNGVVDDSQLPKDRFSAERLKGVDSTLKIQPAKLEDSAVYLCASSPQETQYFGPGTRLLVL.

Worth noting for this clone: The same CDR3 arises from other DNA sequences in this sample as well. This chain uses TRBV28 with TRBJ1-3; D is uncertain. The CDR3 extends over 12 amino acids. Trimming removed 4 bases from V and 2 bases from J, with 3 bases in between. The germline CDR1 and CDR2 sequences are MDHEN and SYDVKM. The CDR3 loop is CASSSPGNTIYF. As DNA, the CDR3 is TGTGCCAGCAGTTCCCCTGGAAACACCATATATTTT.

The table lists this clone with a count of one. CDR3 amino acids: CASSLVGRGRDSPLHF. Here the CDR3 DNA reads TGCGCCAGCAGCTTGGTCGGCAGGGGGAGGGATTCACCCCTCCACTTT. The V and J genes are TRBV5-1 and TRBJ1-6, with TRBD1 matching over 7 bases. In germline, CDR1 is SGHRS, CDR2 YFSETQ. V dropped 0 bases and J dropped 8; count of bases not matched to a gene: 8. The CDR3 totals 16 residues.

The chain links TRBV6-1 to TRBJ1-5; D is perhaps TRBD1 (5 bases). Germline CDR1 reads MNHNS; CDR2 reads SASEGT. The CDR3 runs 15 residues. The ends were cut back, 6 bases at V and 1 base at J, with 13 bases in the middle. CDR3: CASRPRGGSNQPQHF. DNA of the CDR3: TGTGCCAGCAGACCGCGTGGGGGGAGCAATCAGCCCCAGCATTTT.

This chain joins TRBV6-4 and TRBJ2-3, with TRBD2 identical over 8 bases. CDR1 is MRHNA, CDR2 SNTAGT, per germline. The V gene end was trimmed by 6 bases and the J gene end by 2 bases; junction bases not matched to a gene: 4. The CDR3 extends over 14 amino acids. The CDR3 DNA is TGTGCCAGCAGCCCGACTAGCGACACAGATACGCAGTATTTT. This encodes CASSPTSDTDTQYF.

The chain has TRBV28 and TRBJ2-1, with D uncertain. The CDR3 sequence is 12 residues long. CDR1 is MDHEN, CDR2 SYDVKM, per germline. V gave up 7 bases and J gave up 1 base, with 5 bases separating them. For the CDR3, the DNA is TGTGCCAGCACCGGTTCCTACAATGAGCAGTTCTTC. This encodes CASTGSYNEQFF.

The V gene is TRBV5-1, the J gene TRBJ2-7, with D tentatively TRBD1 or TRBD2 (6 bases each). CDR1 is SGHRS and CDR2 is YFSETQ in the germline V gene. The CDR3 covers 16 residues. V lost 4 bases and J lost 0, with 17 bases in between. CDR3 bases: TGCGCCAGCAGCCCTCGACAGGCCGGGAGCTCCTACGAGCAGTACTTC. Translating gives CASSPRQAGSSYEQYF.

The chain joins TRBV5-1 to TRBJ1-1; D is uncertain. The CDR3 length is 12 residues. CDR1 SGHRS and CDR2 YFSETQ come from the germline V gene. V was shortened by 0 bases and J by 10 bases, with 10 bases between the two germline ends. CDR3: CASSLEGFGAFF. DNA for the CDR3: TGCGCCAGCAGCTTGGAAGGATTCGGAGCTTTCTTT. The full variable domain, in which reference TRBV5-1 and TRBJ1-1 provide the parts outside the CDR3, is KAGVTQTPRYLIKTRGQQVTLSCSPISGHRSVSWYQQTPGQGLQFLFEYFSETQRNKGNFPGRFSGRQFSNSRSEMNVSTLELGDSALYLCASSLEGFGAFFGQGTRLTVV.

This chain joins TRBV11-2 and TRBJ2-7, with TRBD2 identical over 9 bases. V lost 5 bases, J lost 2 bases, and 7 bases stayed unmatched. Germline CDR1 and CDR2: SGHAT and FQNNGV. The CDR3 has 15 residues. The CDR3 region is CASSAQLAGTYEQYF. The CDR3 nucleotides are TGTGCCAGCAGCGCTCAGCTAGCGGGGACCTACGAGCAGTACTTC.

V gene TRBV5-1 combines with J gene TRBJ1-1; D not resolved. Germline V lookup: CDR1 SGHRS, CDR2 YFSETQ. This CDR3 contains 15 residues. V was shortened by 0 bases and J by 0 bases, with 9 bases between the two germline ends. The CDR3 sequence is CASSLGGNVNTEAFF. CDR3 sequence (DNA): TGCGCCAGCAGCTTGGGAGGGAATGTGAACACTGAAGCTTTCTTT. Full variable domain (outside the CDR3, taken from reference TRBV5-1 and TRBJ1-1): KAGVTQTPRYLIKTRGQQVTLSCSPISGHRSVSWYQQTPGQGLQFLFEYFSETQRNKGNFPGRFSGRQFSNSRSEMNVSTLELGDSALYLCASSLGGNVNTEAFFGQGTRLTVV.

The J gene is TRBJ1-2, the V gene TRBV18; D gene unclear. With 3 bases removed from V and 4 bases from J, the gap between germline ends came to 12 bases. Looked up from germline, CDR1 is KGHSH and CDR2 is LQKENI. The CDR3 consists of 14 residues. The CDR3 region has the DNA TGTGCCAGCTCACCGGGGAGGACTATCTATGGCTACACCTTC. Encoded protein: CASSPGRTIYGYTF.

Written as DNA, the CDR3 is TGTGCCAGCAGCCCCTACTCCCGCGAGCAGTACTTC. Translation: CASSPYSREQYF. This chain joins TRBV7-3 and TRBJ2-7; D uncertain. From germline, CDR1 is SGHTA and CDR2 FQGTGA. Trimming removed 5 bases at V and 6 bases at J, with 11 bases between. The CDR3 consists of 12 residues.

V is TRBV10-3 and J is TRBJ1-5; D uncertain. Germline V gene sequence: CDR1 ENHRY, CDR2 SYGVKD. The CDR3 is made up of 15 amino acids. Between the trimmed V and J ends, which lost 5 bases and 0 bases, there was a span of 11 bases. The DNA of the CDR3 is TGTGCCATCAGTCCTTTCGGTGATAGCAATCAGCCCCAGCATTTT. It specifies CAISPFGDSNQPQHF.

The rearrangement joins TRBV6-5 to TRBJ2-5; TRBD2 matches at 8 bases. Matching the DNA end better, TRBJ2-7 makes the J call doubtful. The length of the CDR3 is 14 residues. The germline V gene encodes CDR1 MNHEY and CDR2 SVGAGI. CDR3 nucleotides: TGTGCCAGCAGTACCGAGCGGGGGCGCTACGAGCAGTACTTC. It yields the protein CASSTERGRYEQYF.

V and J are TRBV18 and TRBJ2-1; 12 positions agree with TRBD2. Germline V gene lookup returns CDR1 KGHSH and CDR2 LQKENI. The CDR3 sequence is 16 residues long. V lost 1 base and J lost 6; bases outside the gene matches: 4. The CDR3 region is CASSPLGLAGFNEQFF. The CDR3 coding sequence is TGTGCCAGCTCACCACTGGGACTAGCGGGTTTCAATGAGCAGTTCTTC.

The chain links TRBV11-2 to TRBJ1-4; no reliable D call. The CDR3 covers 10 residues. Germline V CDR1 and CDR2: SGHAT, FQNNGV. V was cut by 1 base and J by 13 bases, with 4 bases left in between. CDR3 sequence: CASSLGVLFF. For the CDR3, the DNA is TGTGCCAGCAGCTTAGGGGTACTGTTTTTT.

The V call is TRBV5-1, the J call TRBJ2-2; D possibly matches TRBD1 or TRBD2 (5 bases each). The CDR3 consists of 19 residues. V was shortened by 0 bases and J by 4 bases, with 22 bases between the two germline ends. Germline-derived CDR1 and CDR2 are SGHRS and YFSETQ. The CDR3 loop is CASSLGQPGRNAATGELFF. CDR3 nucleotides: TGCGCCAGCAGCTTGGGGCAACCGGGGCGCAATGCGGCCACCGGGGAGCTGTTTTTT.

The chain employs TRBV30 and TRBJ2-7, with D perhaps matching TRBD2 (5 bases). V shed 4 bases and J shed 4 bases, with 14 bases lying between them. CDR1 GTSNPN and CDR2 SVGIG come from the germline V gene (reference sequence). This CDR3 contains 13 residues. The CDR3 DNA reads TGTGCCTGGACCCCAAAGGGCGGGTACGAGCAGTACTTC. Translated: CAWTPKGGYEQYF.

The J gene is TRBJ2-7, the V gene TRBV30; D call uncertain. Trimming shortened V by 1 base and J by 4 bases, and 8 bases separated the two germline ends. CDR3 length: 12 amino acids. The germline CDR1 and CDR2 sequences are GTSNPN and SVGIG (reference sequence). CDR3 sequence (DNA): TGTGCCTGGAGTGCGAATAGATACGAGCAGTACTTC. Translated: CAWSANRYEQYF.

This clone was detected a few times. V and J are TRBV19 and TRBJ1-1; D gene unclear. The CDR3 has 17 residues. Germline-derived CDR1 and CDR2 are LNHDA and SQIVND (reference sequence). Trimming removed 4 bases at V and 1 base at J, with 19 bases between. The DNA of the CDR3 is TGTGCCAGTAGTACCCTCGTAAAGGCCACCTCGAACACTGAAGCTTTCTTT. This gives the protein CASSTLVKATSNTEAFF.

This chain connects TRBV4-2 to TRBJ1-2; a weak D match, TRBD1 (6 bases). The V and J ends lost 0 bases and 2 bases respectively, with 10 bases between them. The CDR3 spans 15 residues. Germline V gene lookup returns CDR1 LGHNA and CDR2 YNFKEQ. For the CDR3, the DNA is TGTGCCAGCAGCCAAGATGCCGGACAGAACTATGGCTACACCTTC. It codes for CASSQDAGQNYGYTF.

The chain is built from TRBV5-6 and TRBJ2-4, with D perhaps TRBD1 (5 bases). V was clipped by 3 bases and J by 0 bases, with 13 bases between them. This CDR3 region has 16 residues. Germline lookup yields CDR1 SGHDT and CDR2 YYEEEE. DNA for the CDR3: TGTGCCAGCAGCTATCGACAGACCTTAGCCAAAAACATTCAGTACTTC. This gives the protein CASSYRQTLAKNIQYF.

This clone was seen just once. The chain links TRBV7-6 to TRBJ1-1, with no clear D. Trimming cost V 4 bases and J 1 base, with 7 bases left between them. The CDR3 length is 13 residues. Germline V gene lookup returns CDR1 SGHVS and CDR2 FNYEAQ. This CDR3 reads CASSSGRNTEAFF. CDR3 in DNA: TGTGCCAGCAGCTCTGGCAGGAACACTGAAGCTTTCTTT.